Below are 9 T cell receptor beta chains sequenced from a single sample in a study of OX40 agonist ivuxolimab in advanced cancers. The method was immunoSEQ multiplex PCR; TCRdb's version includes in-frame clones alone and lacks a portion of them. The sample yields several thousand clones, 85% to 95% seen once. The material sequenced was CD4+ or CD8+ T cells sorted from blood, taken in a trial of the OX40 agonist ivuxolimab. These receptors came from an adult with an advanced solid tumor such as melanoma, head and neck, liver or kidney cancer.

V and J are TRBV5-6 and TRBJ1-2; TRBD1 agrees at 8 bases. CDR1 and CDR2 (germline): SGHDT, YYEEEE. CDR3 length: 15 residues. Trimming cost V 3 bases and J 8 bases; bases outside gene matches: 12. The DNA for the CDR3 is TGTGCCAGCAGCTCTGAGACAGGGGTCCTCGTAGGCTACACCTTC. Protein product: CASSSETGVLVGYTF.

The genes are TRBV7-3 and TRBJ2-7; 7 bases fit TRBD2. There are 15 residues in the CDR3. Germline V gene data show CDR1 as SGHTA and CDR2 as FQGTGA. J lost 1 base, V lost 1 base, and 4 bases had no gene match. The CDR3 loop is CASSLSGSGSYEQYF. The CDR3 DNA reads TGTGCCAGCAGCTTAAGCGGGAGCGGTTCCTACGAGCAGTACTTC. Drawing the rest from reference TRBV7-3 and TRBJ2-7, the complete variable domain is GAGVSQTPSNKVTEKGKYVELRCDPISGHTALYWYRQSLGQGPEFLIYFQGTGAADDSGLPNDRFFAVRPEGSVSTLKIQRTERGDSAVYLCASSLSGSGSYEQYFGPGTRLTVT.

The V gene is TRBV4-1, the J gene TRBJ1-2, with 10 bases lining up with TRBD1. The CDR3 is made up of 14 amino acids. Germline values: CDR1 MGHRA, CDR2 YSYEKL. The J segment lost 8 bases and the V segment lost 5 bases, leaving 8 bases of the junction unmatched. The CDR3 coding sequence is TGCGCCAGCAGCTCCAAGACAGGGGGCGACGGCTACACCTTC. Translating gives CASSSKTGGDGYTF.

The genes are TRBV7-3 and TRBJ2-7; weak D call: TRBD2 (5 bases). V was pared by 1 base and J by 2 bases, with 15 bases between. The CDR3 covers 16 residues. CDR1 and CDR2 (germline): SGHTA, FQGTGA. CDR3 sequence reads: CASSLISIGKTYEQYF. CDR3 in DNA: TGTGCCAGCAGCTTAATCTCCATCGGGAAGACCTACGAGCAGTACTTC.

This clone appeared once. This chain connects TRBV5-1 to TRBJ2-5; 9 bases are a match to TRBD1. This CDR3 region has 15 residues. In germline, CDR1 is SGHRS, CDR2 YFSETQ. The ends lost 5 bases at V and 5 bases at J; junction bases unmatched: 10. CDR3 nucleotides: TGCGCCAGCAGTCTTACTTGGACAGGGGTGGAGACCCAGTACTTC. The encoded protein is CASSLTWTGVETQYF. Full variable domain (outside the CDR3, taken from reference TRBV5-1 and TRBJ2-5): KAGVTQTPRYLIKTRGQQVTLSCSPISGHRSVSWYQQTPGQGLQFLFEYFSETQRNKGNFPGRFSGRQFSNSRSEMNVSTLELGDSALYLCASSLTWTGVETQYFGPGTRLLVL.

The rearrangement links TRBV5-6 to TRBJ1-2, with D hard to call. The CDR3 has 14 residues. V was shortened by 9 bases and J by 4 bases, with 19 bases between the two germline ends. Germline CDR1 reads SGHDT; CDR2 reads YYEEEE. CDR3 coding DNA: TGTGCCACTACCGCGGGCCCGGGGTCCTATGGCTACACCTTC. The encoded protein is CATTAGPGSYGYTF.

This clone occurred once. The CDR3 protein is CASSEDRGLLETQYF. The CDR3 DNA is TGTGCCAGCAGTGAAGACAGGGGGTTGTTAGAGACCCAGTACTTC. The V call is TRBV2, the J call TRBJ2-5; TRBD1 agrees at 8 bases. V shed 1 base, J shed 4 bases, and the junction held 5 bases outside the gene matches. Germline V CDR1 and CDR2: SNHLY, FYNNEI. The length of the CDR3 is 15 residues.

The chain employs TRBV11-3 and TRBJ2-1, with D perhaps matching TRBD2 (6 bases). Germline CDR1 reads SGHNT; CDR2 reads YENEEA. CDR3 length equals 15 residues. V shed 1 base and J shed 4 bases, with 11 bases lying between them. In DNA form, the CDR3 reads TGTGCCAGCAGCTTAGGGAGGGCCTCATACAATGAGCAGTTCTTC. Its protein product is CASSLGRASYNEQFF. The full variable domain, with the rest looked up from reference TRBV11-3 and TRBJ2-1, is EAGVVQSPRYKIIEKKQPVAFWCNPISGHNTLYWYLQNLGQGPELLIRYENEEAVDDSQLPKDRFSAERLKGVDSTLKIQPAELGDSAVYLCASSLGRASYNEQFFGPGTRLTVL.

The chain combines TRBV2 with TRBJ2-2; D ambiguous. V lost 4 bases and J 4 bases, leaving 10 bases between the germline ends. Germline V gene lookup returns CDR1 SNHLY and CDR2 FYNNEI. This CDR3 is built from 14 residues. The CDR3 spells CASSARTITGELFF. The CDR3 nucleotides read TGTGCCAGCAGTGCTCGGACCATCACCGGGGAGCTGTTTTTT.